Below, one T cell receptor (beta chain) is given with its context. The antigen this receptor binds is unknown. No base qualities exist here, and no much larger clone lies one base off it. The data belong to a study of blood T cell repertoires in COVID-19 (dated by TCRdb to 2019 to 2021). As for the study more broadly: Samples from collaborators originated in the United States, Italy and Spain and spanned both the acute and convalescent phases of COVID-19. The prospective study material was composed of cDNA or gDNA derived from T cells, B-cell-depleted T cells, or PBMCs. The dataset comprised deeply sampled blood TCRbeta repertoires from subjects exposed to, actively infected with, or recovered from COVID-19. The repertoires were made available in a free public database intended to serve as a resource for research on the immune response to SARS-CoV-2. Samples came from the ongoing ImmuneRACE study (first 160 participants) plus 1,254 subjects from 6 global collaborators. A de-identified subject ID, COVID-19 status, age in years and sex were almost always included in the sample metadata. Where HLA class I and class II types were available, the types were taken from metadata supplied by the sample provider, not from assay-based typing.

TCRbeta CDR3 regions were amplified from genomic DNA by means of the immunoSEQ Assay, a bias-controlled multiplex PCR. The paper's data handling went like this. The number of nucleated cells in each sample was estimated by amplification of reference gene primers within the assay. To quantify the absolute abundance of each unique TCRbeta CDR3 rearrangement, sequence reads were collapsed and filtered. For each sample, productive Simpson clonality was calculated by taking the square root of Simpson's diversity index across productive rearrangements. TCRdb holds this immuneACCESS table with in-frame rearrangements only. Some clones are missing; in checked studies, unresolved V genes explain under half, and the rest has no known cause. The V and J calls and clone size were taken over from that table, and D and trimming were inferred from the DNA. Within this sample are 85,000 to 100,000 clones, with about 88% of them counted one time only. The top ten hold around 16% of the sample.

The investigation overall reported the following: The quantity of clinical and demographic metadata differed by source and by participant and was supplied without curation.

Whole blood was collected in K2EDTA tubes by collaborating institutions according to the institutions' own protocols. For TCRbeta analysis, collaborators shipped samples as frozen whole blood, isolated PBMCs, or DNA extracted from either of those sample types. Germline trimming amounts to 8 bases on V and 5 bases on J, with 16 as the count of junction bases outside the gene matches. CDR1 is given as LNHDA and CDR2 as SQIVND, both from the germline V gene (reference sequence). The CDR3 numbers 16 residues from cysteine through phenylalanine. The CDR3 DNA has 48 bases and is translated from base 1. This clonotype originated in a woman aged 60-75 years with acute or convalescent COVID-19. Sample: peripheral blood. Recombination linked TRBV19 to TRBJ1-2, and 8 junction bases match TRBD1. The nucleotide sequence reads as follows: TGTGCCAGTCAACCCGGACGGACAGGGATTTTTTATGGCTACACCTTC. This is translated as CASQPGRTGIFYGYTF.